This T cell receptor (beta chain) is from a study of T cells in Graves' hyperthyroidism and ophthalmopathy. Study in general: At the time of initial diagnosis and before any treatment, peripheral blood was collected.

The authors deemed Graves' hyperthyroidism stable absent ophthalmopathy progression within 18 months. RNA transcripts provided the source from which TCR beta CDR3 regions were amplified. Using the HTBI primer set, a first-round RT-PCR was run on the TCR CDR3. TCRdb independently ran MiXCR on the multiplex PCR reads; one entry per CDR3 protein. The sample includes over 150,000 distinct CDR3 sequences, about 15% of them seen just once. This clonotype was detected many times. Its target is not known. Study-wide results and caveats: A model built on 13 V-J features separated ophthalmopathy from stable hyperthyroidism. Also found in blood were most expanded thyroid clonotypes above 0.001.

The TCR originated in a woman between 50 and 59 years old with Graves' hyperthyroidism. Sequencing was performed on blood.

The CDR3 loop reads CATSDLTVGSYNEQFF. The CDR3 DNA reads as TGTGCCACCAGTGATTTGACCGTAGGCTCCTACAATGAGCAGTTCTTC. This chain links TRBV24-1 with TRBJ2-1; D gene uncertain. V was trimmed by 0 bases and J by 0 bases, leaving 8 bases between them. CDR1 is KGHDR and CDR2 is SFDVKD in the germline V gene. The CDR3 is 16 residues long.